This entry describes one TCR beta chain. The data stem from a study of blood T cells in healthy people across ages. The CDR3 totals 13 residues. Trimming shortened V by 3 bases and J by 10 bases, and 18 bases separated the two germline ends. Germline V lookup: CDR1 GTSNPN, CDR2 SVGIG (reference sequence). Per sample, extraction of total RNA gave at least 5.5 micrograms in every case. A second PCR of about 7 to 12 cycles used a sample-barcoded 5' primer and a J-beta primer mix. Each CDR3 protein is one row after TCRdb ran MiXCR on the 5' RACE reads. Seen here are about 1 million distinct CDR3 sequences, 45% observed once, and the top ten hold over 15%.

What was sequenced was blood. This chain uses TRBV30 with TRBJ1-1, with D unclear. The sequence was obtained from a woman aged 60-75 years in good health. The chain's CDR3 is CAWRLTFRSPAFF. CDR3 DNA sequence: TGTGCCTGGAGACTTACATTTCGATCTCCAGCTTTCTTT.